Sequencing of this T cell receptor (beta chain) was carried out in a study of T cell responses to AZD1222 COVID-19 vaccine. Measured with immunoSEQ multiplex PCR; TCRdb has only the in-frame clones, and not every one. The sample holds roughly 70,000 clones, roughly 85% seen once. The germline V gene has CDR1 SGDLS and CDR2 YYNGEE. The CDR3 is made up of 18 amino acids. Trimming cost V 3 bases and J 4 bases, with 25 bases left between them. Broader study findings: Two doses of AZD1222 preceded a rise in Spike-specific TCR breadth and depth. Baseline seropositivity characterized only six AZD1222 recipients. Vaccine-associated CD4 TCRs ranged over spike, dominating at 160-218 and 743-854.

As regards this clone: Its antigen remains unknown.

The clonotype originates from an adult in good health. The rearrangement joins TRBV9 to TRBJ1-1, with D unresolved. This material consisted of peripheral blood, taken on day 0 of AZD1222 vaccination. Written as DNA, the CDR3 is TGTGCCAGCAGCGCCCCATTAGGAGCTAGGCAGGCGGGCACTGAAGCTTTCTTT. It is translated as CASSAPLGARQAGTEAFF. Looking up the rest from reference TRBV9 and TRBJ1-1 gives the full variable domain: DSGVTQTPKHLITATGQRVTLRCSPRSGDLSVYWYQQSLDQGLQFLIQYYNGEERAKGNILERFSAQQFPDLHSELNLSSLELGDSALYFCASSAPLGARQAGTEAFFGQGTRLTVV.